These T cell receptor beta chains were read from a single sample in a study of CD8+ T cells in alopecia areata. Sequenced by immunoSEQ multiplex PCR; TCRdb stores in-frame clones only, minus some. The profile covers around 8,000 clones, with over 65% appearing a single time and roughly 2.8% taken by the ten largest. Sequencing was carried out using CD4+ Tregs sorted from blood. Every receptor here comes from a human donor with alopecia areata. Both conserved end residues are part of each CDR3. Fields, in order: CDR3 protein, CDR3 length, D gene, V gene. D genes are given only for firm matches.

cdr3_aa: CASSLGQKYNSPLHF
cdr3_length: 15
d_call: .
v_call: TRBV7-2

cdr3_aa: CASSTATGAGANVLTF
cdr3_length: 16
d_call: TRBD1
v_call: TRBV28

cdr3_aa: CASSPGTGGAYEQYF
cdr3_length: 15
d_call: TRBD1
v_call: TRBV18

cdr3_aa: CASGGLGTTYEQYF
cdr3_length: 14
d_call: .
v_call: TRBV19

cdr3_aa: CASSTGTEGENQPQHF
cdr3_length: 16
d_call: .
v_call: TRBV21-1

cdr3_aa: CASSPTTYEQYF
cdr3_length: 12
d_call: .
v_call: TRBV6-5

cdr3_aa: CASSVDRTGANNEQFF
cdr3_length: 16
d_call: TRBD1
v_call: TRBV9

cdr3_aa: CASPVVISGNTIYF
cdr3_length: 14
d_call: .
v_call: TRBV21-1

cdr3_aa: CASSPTSLDTQYF
cdr3_length: 13
d_call: .
v_call: TRBV5-1

cdr3_aa: CASSLGQGYYGYTF
cdr3_length: 14
d_call: TRBD1
v_call: TRBV5-6

cdr3_aa: CASSPAGLDEKLFF
cdr3_length: 14
d_call: .
v_call: TRBV4-2

cdr3_aa: CASSLGLKGRIQETQYF
cdr3_length: 17
d_call: .
v_call: TRBV13

cdr3_aa: CASRQANGEKLFF
cdr3_length: 13
d_call: .
v_call: TRBV18

cdr3_aa: CASSRGTSGTVETQYF
cdr3_length: 16
d_call: TRBD2
v_call: TRBV5-1

cdr3_aa: CASSYGGPETQYF
cdr3_length: 13
d_call: .
v_call: TRBV7-7

cdr3_aa: CASSPLYPGGGRRFYYEQYF
cdr3_length: 20
d_call: TRBD2
v_call: TRBV19

cdr3_aa: CASSQGRYSYEQYF
cdr3_length: 14
d_call: .
v_call: TRBV4-1

cdr3_aa: CATEQRGPNTGELFF
cdr3_length: 15
d_call: TRBD2
v_call: TRBV11-1

cdr3_aa: CASSQRGPVGNTEAFF
cdr3_length: 16
d_call: .
v_call: TRBV4-1

cdr3_aa: CASSPGQLIYEQYF
cdr3_length: 14
d_call: TRBD1
v_call: TRBV18

cdr3_aa: CASSFGGGTDTQYF
cdr3_length: 14
d_call: TRBD2
v_call: TRBV7-9

cdr3_aa: CASNRGTGSYNEQFF
cdr3_length: 15
d_call: TRBD1
v_call: TRBV5-8

cdr3_aa: CASSPGQVETQYF
cdr3_length: 13
d_call: TRBD1
v_call: TRBV5-1

cdr3_aa: CASSLSSGVADTQYF
cdr3_length: 15
d_call: TRBD2
v_call: TRBV5-1

cdr3_aa: CTSRSGGLCTSRANVLTF
cdr3_length: 18
d_call: .
v_call: TRBV1

cdr3_aa: CASSFIAGTSVTDTQYF
cdr3_length: 17
d_call: TRBD2
v_call: TRBV5-4

cdr3_aa: CASSPAGLTDTQYF
cdr3_length: 14
d_call: TRBD2
v_call: TRBV6-5

cdr3_aa: CSVNRATGNYGYTF
cdr3_length: 14
d_call: TRBD1
v_call: TRBV29-1

cdr3_aa: CASSYPTDTQYF
cdr3_length: 12
d_call: .
v_call: TRBV5-1

cdr3_aa: CAWSTGGLGEQFF
cdr3_length: 13
d_call: .
v_call: TRBV30

cdr3_aa: CASSENFLRRKETQYF
cdr3_length: 16
d_call: .
v_call: TRBV13

cdr3_aa: CASSYGSQNIQYF
cdr3_length: 13
d_call: .
v_call: TRBV6-9

cdr3_aa: CASSRAWDTQYF
cdr3_length: 12
d_call: .
v_call: TRBV5-6

cdr3_aa: CASSLVASGRYNEQFF
cdr3_length: 16
d_call: TRBD2
v_call: TRBV7-6

cdr3_aa: CASSISAGRTYEQYF
cdr3_length: 15
d_call: .
v_call: TRBV19

cdr3_aa: CASSELRGGREQFF
cdr3_length: 14
d_call: TRBD2
v_call: TRBV6-1

cdr3_aa: CATSRGPDSSGNTIYF
cdr3_length: 16
d_call: .
v_call: TRBV15

cdr3_aa: CASSPGYNQPQHF
cdr3_length: 13
d_call: .
v_call: TRBV18

cdr3_aa: CASSYWHNTEAFF
cdr3_length: 13
d_call: .
v_call: TRBV6-1

cdr3_aa: CASTAGYNSPLHF
cdr3_length: 13
d_call: .
v_call: TRBV7-9

cdr3_aa: CAISGRDAGLYEQYF
cdr3_length: 15
d_call: .
v_call: TRBV10-3

cdr3_aa: CASSSWILGSEAFF
cdr3_length: 14
d_call: .
v_call: TRBV6-5

cdr3_aa: CASSLAGAYNEQFF
cdr3_length: 14
d_call: .
v_call: TRBV7-2

cdr3_aa: CASSFRHSNEQFF
cdr3_length: 13
d_call: .
v_call: TRBV7-9

cdr3_aa: CASSSTIRDNQETQYF
cdr3_length: 16
d_call: .
v_call: TRBV5-1

cdr3_aa: CASSLGAAQETQYF
cdr3_length: 14
d_call: .
v_call: TRBV7-8

cdr3_aa: CASRDGTGGFQPQHF
cdr3_length: 15
d_call: TRBD1
v_call: TRBV2

cdr3_aa: CASTKDRGQRDTQYF
cdr3_length: 15
d_call: TRBD1
v_call: TRBV27

cdr3_aa: CASSHRTGDSYEQYF
cdr3_length: 15
d_call: TRBD1
v_call: TRBV4-1

cdr3_aa: CASTRDPRQAATNEKLFF
cdr3_length: 18
d_call: .
v_call: TRBV19

cdr3_aa: CASSFRLAGVDEQFF
cdr3_length: 15
d_call: TRBD2
v_call: TRBV27

cdr3_aa: CASGGTWTGQTEAFF
cdr3_length: 15
d_call: TRBD1
v_call: TRBV28

cdr3_aa: CASSPGGSGSNYGYTF
cdr3_length: 16
d_call: .
v_call: TRBV7-9

cdr3_aa: CSAEGAIWGAFF
cdr3_length: 12
d_call: .
v_call: TRBV29-1

cdr3_aa: CASSLAWTGGPSEQYF
cdr3_length: 16
d_call: TRBD2
v_call: TRBV7-2

cdr3_aa: CAWRLKYEQYF
cdr3_length: 11
d_call: .
v_call: TRBV30

cdr3_aa: CASSLGIADEQYF
cdr3_length: 13
d_call: .
v_call: TRBV7-9

cdr3_aa: CASSKGNLNQPQHF
cdr3_length: 14
d_call: .
v_call: TRBV19

cdr3_aa: CASSPQGSVADTQYF
cdr3_length: 15
d_call: .
v_call: TRBV18

cdr3_aa: CASSQEILPGQGGREQYF
cdr3_length: 18
d_call: TRBD1
v_call: TRBV4-1